The rows below give T cell receptor beta chains drawn from one sample of a study of Ad26.COV2.S vaccination and SARS-CoV-2 variants. Profiling relied on immunoSEQ multiplex PCR, and the TCRdb table lists in-frame clones only, not all of them. The repertoire holds more than 40,000 clones, with about 80% as singletons. Sequencing used peripheral blood, obtained after recovery from COVID-19. The receptors originated from a human donor who had recovered from COVID-19. The CDR3 runs from the conserved cysteine through the conserved F or W. D genes are given only for firm matches. Expanded clones get a size class; other rows say once, few or many, or leave the size out.

>-|TRBJ2-3|-|TRBV4-1
TGCGCCAGCAGCGATAGACTGCCACCAAGCACAGATACGCAGTATTTT
CASSDRLPPSTDTQYF
>-|TRBJ1-5|-|TRBV5-1
TGCGCCAGCAGCTACGGCTTGCGACAGCCCCAGCATTTT
CASSYGLRQPQHF
>-|TRBJ1-3|-|TRBV5-5
TGTGCCAGCACCGAAGGGGGGGCTGGAAACACCATATATTTT
CASTEGGAGNTIYF
>-|TRBJ2-1|-|TRBV10-1
TGCGCCAGCAGTGTTAAGGGGGGCAACAATGAGCAGTTCTTC
CASSVKGGNNEQFF
>-|TRBJ2-1|TRBD1|TRBV24-1
TGTGCCACCAGTGAGACCGGGACAGGGGGCAAGGACAATGAGCAGTTCTTC
CATSETGTGGKDNEQFF
>once|TRBJ1-2|-|TRBV7-9
TGTGCCAGCAGCGTCATACAGGGACTGAACTATGGCTACACCTTC
CASSVIQGLNYGYTF
>-|TRBJ2-2|-|TRBV24-1
TGTGCCACCAGTGATTGGTCTAGCATGGGCGGGGAGCTGTTTTTT
CATSDWSSMGGELFF
>-|TRBJ2-3|TRBD2|TRBV7-9
TGTGCCAGCAGCTTGGCCATAGCGGGTTTGGGTACAGATACGCAGTATTTT
CASSLAIAGLGTDTQYF
>-|TRBJ1-2|TRBD1|TRBV4-2
TGTGCCAGCAGCGTATCGGGGCAGGGGGCTGATGGCTACACCTTC
CASSVSGQGADGYTF
>-|TRBJ1-2|-|TRBV11-2
TGTGCCAGCAGCTTAAGGCAGAGCGATGGCTACACCTTC
CASSLRQSDGYTF
>-|TRBJ1-1|-|TRBV3-1/TRBV3-2
TGTGCCAGCAGCCAAGCCCTGTCCCGGGGGAACACTGAAGCTTTCTTT
CASSQALSRGNTEAFF
>-|TRBJ1-1|TRBD1|TRBV5-8
TGTGCCAGCAGCTACTACAGGGGAGGTCCTGAAGCTTTCTTT
CASSYYRGGPEAFF
>-|TRBJ2-7|TRBD1|TRBV11-2
TGTGCCAGCAGCCGCGTGACAGGGGGCGAGCAGTACTTC
CASSRVTGGEQYF
>once|TRBJ2-3|-|TRBV24-1
TGTGCCACCAGTTCAACCGGGGTACTAGGGGGCACAGATACGCAGTATTTT
CATSSTGVLGGTDTQYF
>-|TRBJ2-1|TRBD2|TRBV4-2
TGTGCCAGCAGCCAAGAAGGACTAGCGGGATTGGATGAGCAGTTCTTC
CASSQEGLAGLDEQFF
>-|TRBJ2-2|-|TRBV5-1
TGCGCCAGCAGCATGGGACACCCCGGGGAGCTGTTTTTT
CASSMGHPGELFF
>-|TRBJ2-3|TRBD2|TRBV25-1
TGTGCCAGCACCCCAGCGGGAGTTGCAGATACGCAGTATTTT
CASTPAGVADTQYF
>-|TRBJ2-3|-|TRBV5-1
TGCGCCAGCAGCCCGTTGGCCACAGATACGCAGTATTTT
CASSPLATDTQYF
>few|TRBJ1-4|TRBD1|TRBV10-1
TGCGCCAGCAGTGATGGGACAGGGAATGAAAAACTGTTTTTT
CASSDGTGNEKLFF
>many|TRBJ1-2|-|TRBV14
TGTGCCAGCAGCCAAGACAGGGTGTCGAGCTATGGCTACACCTTC
CASSQDRVSSYGYTF
>-|TRBJ2-2|-|TRBV6-6
TGTGCCAGCAGTCTGACCGGGGAGCTGTTTTTT
CASSLTGELFF
>-|TRBJ1-1|-|TRBV6-5
TGTGCCAGCAGTCAACAGGGATTACACCTCCGGGCTTTCTTT
CASSQQGLHLRAFF
>-|TRBJ1-2|-|TRBV19
TGTGCCAGTAAGGAGACTCTCAACGATGGCTACACCTTC
CASKETLNDGYTF
>-|TRBJ2-5|TRBD1|TRBV9
TGTGCCAGCAGCGTAGACAGGGGTGAGACCCAGTACTTC
CASSVDRGETQYF
>-|TRBJ1-4|TRBD1|TRBV5-6
TGTGCCAGCAGCTTGGGCAGGGGGTACGAAAAACTGTTTTTT
CASSLGRGYEKLFF
>-|TRBJ1-1|-|TRBV5-1
TGCGCCAGCAGCTTGGAAAGGCGGACTGAAGCTTTCTTT
CASSLERRTEAFF
>-|TRBJ2-3|-|TRBV19
TGTGCCAGTAGTACCTGGACCACTGATACGCAGTATTTT
CASSTWTTDTQYF
>-|TRBJ2-6|-|TRBV3-1/TRBV3-2
TGTGCCAGCAGCCGCTTCTACAGCTCTGGGGCCAACGTCCTGACTTTC
CASSRFYSSGANVLTF
>-|TRBJ1-1|-|TRBV7-9
TGTGCCAGCAGCCCAAGAGGGGGGGGTACTGAAGCTTTCTTT
CASSPRGGGTEAFF
>-|TRBJ2-1|TRBD2|TRBV19
TGTGCCAGTAGTAGGGTATATCCGGGACTAGCGACTTACAATGAGCAGTTCTTC
CASSRVYPGLATYNEQFF
>once|TRBJ1-1|-|TRBV5-1
TGCGCCAGCAGCTTGCAGGGGCAGAACACTGAAGCTTTCTTT
CASSLQGQNTEAFF
>-|TRBJ1-4|-|TRBV7-9
TGTGCCAGCAGCTTAGAAATTGAAAAACTGTTTTTT
CASSLEIEKLFF
>-|TRBJ1-4|-|TRBV5-1
TGCGCCAGCAGCTTGATCTCGTCAGTACCTAATGAAAAACTGTTTTTT
CASSLISSVPNEKLFF
>many|TRBJ1-2|-|TRBV14
TGTGCCAGCAGCCAAGGAGACAGAGATGGCTACACCTTC
CASSQGDRDGYTF
>-|TRBJ2-5|-|TRBV5-4
TGTGCCAGCAGCCTCAGGACTACAGAGGAGACCCAGTACTTC
CASSLRTTEETQYF
>-|TRBJ2-1|-|TRBV5-1
TGCGCCAGCAGCTTGGCGGTGGCCAATGAGCAGTTCTTC
CASSLAVANEQFF
>-|TRBJ1-1|TRBD1|TRBV4-1
TGCGCCAGCAGCACTTTGACAGGGGACACTGAAGCTTTCTTT
CASSTLTGDTEAFF
>few|TRBJ1-1|TRBD1|TRBV7-9
TGTGCCAGCAGCTCAAGGTCAGGGGGTTTGAACACTGAAGCTTTCTTT
CASSSRSGGLNTEAFF
>-|TRBJ2-3|TRBD2|TRBV5-6
TGTGCCAGCAGCCTACTTAGCGGGGGTACTACCACAGATACGCAGTATTTT
CASSLLSGGTTTDTQYF
>-|TRBJ2-5|-|TRBV7-2
TGTGCCAGCAGCTTAGTAGAGACCCAGTACTTC
CASSLVETQYF
>-|TRBJ1-1|-|TRBV12-3/TRBV12-4
TGTGCCAGCAGTTTTAGTTCGAGCGGAGCTTTCTTT
CASSFSSSGAFF
>once|TRBJ2-5|-|TRBV10-3
TGTGCCATCAGTGGGTCATTTAGGAGTCAAGAGACCCAGTACTTC
CAISGSFRSQETQYF
>-|TRBJ2-1|TRBD1|TRBV5-1
TGCGCCAGCAGCTTCCGGACAGGGGGGGCCTACAATGAGCAGTTCTTC
CASSFRTGGAYNEQFF
>-|TRBJ1-5|TRBD1|TRBV12-3/TRBV12-4
TGTGCCAGCAGTGGACAGGGAGATCAGCCCCAGCATTTT
CASSGQGDQPQHF
>-|TRBJ2-7|-|TRBV15
TGTGCCACCAGCAGAGACGCGGTGGTGGGCGAGCAGTACTTC
CATSRDAVVGEQYF
>-|TRBJ1-2|-|TRBV24-1
TGTGCCACCAGCGGGGGGCCGACTAACTATGGCTACACCTTC
CATSGGPTNYGYTF
>-|TRBJ1-1|-|TRBV2
TGTGCCAGCAGTGACCGTGGAAGTATGAACACTGAAGCTTTCTTT
CASSDRGSMNTEAFF
>-|TRBJ2-1|-|TRBV9
TGTGCCAGCAGCGTACAGCAGGGTCGGATTAACAATGAGCAGTTCTTC
CASSVQQGRINNEQFF
>once|TRBJ1-1|-|TRBV3-1/TRBV3-2
TGTGCCAGCAGCCAAGGTGGAAACACTGAAGCTTTCTTT
CASSQGGNTEAFF
>-|TRBJ1-2|-|TRBV5-5
TGTGCCAGCAGCCGGCCATCCGGGTTAGAAGGCTATGGCTACACCTTC
CASSRPSGLEGYGYTF